This record covers a single T cell receptor (beta chain). No antigen is known for it. Germline V gene lookup returns CDR1 DFQATT and CDR2 SNEGSKA (reference sequence). The CDR3 runs to 16 residues. The ends lost 2 bases at V and 3 bases at J; junction bases unmatched: 13. TCRdb re-called the RT-PCR reads through MiXCR, storing one row per CDR3 protein. The sample contains about 500,000 distinct CDR3 sequences, around 7.7% of which appear only once. This entry belongs to a study of response to subunit inactivated influenza vaccine. Study-wide results and caveats: The authors proposed limited new T cell recruitment per seasonal influenza vaccination.

The genes are TRBV20-1 and TRBJ2-7; 7 bases are shared with TRBD1. Sequenced here: PBMCs from blood, sampled less than 30 months after vaccination. The receptor's source is a man in his fifties or sixties who received an inactivated influenza vaccine. This chain's CDR3 is CSARSGNRGPHYEQYF. The CDR3, as DNA: TGCAGTGCTAGATCAGGAAACAGGGGTCCCCACTACGAGCAGTACTTC.